The T cell receptor (beta chain) under discussion was sequenced for a study of shared clonotypes between healthy human individuals. CDR1 SNHLY and CDR2 FYNNEI come from the germline V gene. Trimming removed 2 bases at V and 8 bases at J, with 15 bases between. This CDR3 has 15 residues. The material for each subset, its genomic DNA, was split evenly across several immunoSEQ plates. Replicate sorted-subset PCRs were loaded with roughly 190 ng DNA, 25,000 to 30,000 T cell genomes. Original handling: Junction-only immunoSEQ data arrived without quality scores, meaning filtering differed. The data were produced by immunoSEQ multiplex PCR, yet TCRdb's version contains in-frame clones alone and is incomplete. D and trimming come from the DNA, and the V and J calls and clone size come from that table. There are under 1,100,000 clones in the sample; roughly 80% occur only once, and approximately 1.5% lies in the top ten.

General study findings and limits: Several donors had 4% to 5% of their naive CD4 clonotypes in common.

This clone was counted at least ten times. The antigen is not known. The gene calls are TRBV2 and TRBJ1-4, with D perhaps matching TRBD1 (6 bases). Sequencing input: memory CD4+ T cells sorted from blood. As for subset: CD45RA-negative fraction. The sequence was collected from a man aged 18 to 35 in good health. CDR3 coding DNA: TGTGCCAGCAGTGAAAGTACAGGGAAAGGCGAAAAACTGTTTTTT. As protein: CASSESTGKGEKLFF.